Listed below are T cell receptor beta chains from one sample, sequenced in a study of blood T cell repertoires in COVID-19. Produced via immunoSEQ multiplex PCR; TCRdb's table is partial and in-frame only. The data hold roughly 100,000 clones, with more than 75% observed a single time. The sequenced sample was peripheral blood. These TCRs come from a human donor in a cohort sampled during active COVID-19. The CDR3 runs from the conserved cysteine through the conserved F or W. A D gene is named only where the DNA matches it firmly. Not all rows give a size; the values are once, few, many and, for expanded clones, a class.

clone size | CDR3 length | J gene | D gene | V gene | CDR3 DNA | CDR3 protein
. | 16 | TRBJ2-1 | TRBD1 | TRBV27 | TGTGCCAGCAGTTCCCCGGGACAGGGGTCCTACAATGAGCAGTTCTTC | CASSSPGQGSYNEQFF
. | 16 | TRBJ1-4 | . | TRBV7-3 | TGTGCCAGCAGCCACCCCGCGGGGCCTGTTAATGAAAAACTGTTTTTT | CASSHPAGPVNEKLFF
. | 14 | TRBJ2-5 | TRBD2 | TRBV5-4 | TGTGCCAGCAGCTTGGCGGGGGGGCGAGAGACCCAGTACTTC | CASSLAGGRETQYF
. | 14 | TRBJ1-2 | . | TRBV28 | TGTGCCAGCAGAACCGTTTACCTACAGCCTGGCTACACCTTC | CASRTVYLQPGYTF
. | 18 | TRBJ2-2 | TRBD1 | TRBV27 | TGTGCCAGCAGTTTATTACCGCCGACAGGGGGCGTGCGCGGGGAGCTGTTTTTT | CASSLLPPTGGVRGELFF
. | 15 | TRBJ2-2 | TRBD2 | TRBV29-1 | TGCAGCGTGGGTTCTAGCGGGAGTCACACCGGGGAGCTGTTTTTT | CSVGSSGSHTGELFF
. | 16 | TRBJ2-2 | . | TRBV28 | TGTGCCAGCAGTTTATTGACAGCCTCGAACACCGGGGAGCTGTTTTTT | CASSLLTASNTGELFF
. | 13 | TRBJ1-2 | TRBD1 | TRBV12-3/TRBV12-4 | TGTGCCAGCAGTTTGGGGGGACAGGATCGCTACACCTTC | CASSLGGQDRYTF
. | 11 | TRBJ2-7 | . | TRBV24-1 | TGTGCCACCAGTGATTTTTCCGAGCAGTACTTC | CATSDFSEQYF
. | 14 | TRBJ2-1 | . | TRBV6-2/TRBV6-3 | TGTGCCAGCAGTTACGACGTGCAGGGCGATGAGCAGTTCTTC | CASSYDVQGDEQFF
. | 13 | TRBJ2-7 | . | TRBV10-3 | TGTGCCATCAGTGAGGTCAGGGCCTCCGAGCAGTACTTC | CAISEVRASEQYF
once | 15 | TRBJ1-6 | . | TRBV6-6 | TGTGCCAGCAGCACCGACAACTCCTATAATTCACCCCTCCACTTT | CASSTDNSYNSPLHF
. | 13 | TRBJ2-5 | . | TRBV25-1 | TGTGCCAGCAGTGAAGCGTTTTCGGAGACCCAGTACTTC | CASSEAFSETQYF
. | 18 | TRBJ2-2 | TRBD1 | TRBV27 | TGTGCCAGCAGTTCCAAACGCCCGGGACAGGGTGCCACCGGGGAGCTGTTTTTT | CASSSKRPGQGATGELFF
. | 15 | TRBJ2-7 | TRBD2 | TRBV5-1 | TGCGCCAGCAGCCCGACTAGCGGGAACACCTACGAGCAGTACTTC | CASSPTSGNTYEQYF
. | 13 | TRBJ2-1 | . | TRBV21-1 | TGTGCCAGCAGCAAAGCTCCGTACAATGAGCAGTTCTTC | CASSKAPYNEQFF
. | 15 | TRBJ2-1 | TRBD1 | TRBV15 | TGTGCCACCAGCAGAGGGACAGGCTCCTACAATGAGCAGTTCTTC | CATSRGTGSYNEQFF
. | 13 | TRBJ1-2 | TRBD1 | TRBV7-3 | TGTGCCAGCAGCCGACAGGGCCGCGATGGCTACACCTTC | CASSRQGRDGYTF
few | 14 | TRBJ2-7 | TRBD1 | TRBV2 | TGTGCCAGCAGTAGTCAGGGGACAGGCTACGAGCAGTACTTC | CASSSQGTGYEQYF
. | 10 | TRBJ1-4 | . | TRBV29-1 | TGCAGCGCAAGAGATGAAAAACTGTTTTTT | CSARDEKLFF
. | 15 | TRBJ2-5 | . | TRBV11-1 | TGTGCCAGCAGCCGGGGGCGGGGGCCCCAAGAGACCCAGTACTTC | CASSRGRGPQETQYF
. | 14 | TRBJ2-1 | . | TRBV18 | TGTGCCAGCTCGGAGACTAGGTCCTACAATGAGCAGTTCTTC | CASSETRSYNEQFF
. | 15 | TRBJ1-1 | TRBD1 | TRBV6-6 | TGTGCCAGCAGTTACTCCGGGACAGGGCTCGGTGAAGCTTTCTTT | CASSYSGTGLGEAFF
few | 17 | TRBJ2-7 | TRBD2 | TRBV5-4 | TGTGCCAGCAGCTCCCCTTCGACTAGCGGGAGACTGAGCGAGCAGTACTTC | CASSSPSTSGRLSEQYF
. | 18 | TRBJ2-2 | . | TRBV7-6 | TGTGCCAGCAGCTTAGGATTTCGGGTCGGCAGGGAAACCGGGGAGCTGTTTTTT | CASSLGFRVGRETGELFF